These 23 T cell receptor beta chains were all obtained from the same sample, sequenced in a study of cytotoxic CD8 clonotypes in ibrutinib-treated CLL (dated by TCRdb to about 2021). Libraries were prepared through the immunoSEQ multiplex PCR assay. TCRdb stores this immuneACCESS table with in-frame sequences only. Part of the clones is absent; in the studies checked, under half of the shortfall reflects unresolved V genes, and no reason is known for the rest. The sample table holds 150,000 to 250,000 clones, of which approximately 72% were seen once. The ten biggest clones cover around an eighth of the sample. The sample's time point, from its label and the paper: approximately 25 months on ibrutinib. The specimen comprised PBMCs, sampled after 24 months of ibrutinib treatment. The source is a human donor with chronic lymphocytic leukemia.

The V call is TRBV9, the J call TRBJ2-2; 7 bases fit TRBD1. V was clipped by 4 bases and J by 1 base; unmatched bases: 4. The CDR3 covers 15 residues. The V gene's germline CDR1 is SGDLS and CDR2 YYNGEE. The CDR3 region is CASSWTGENTGELFF. The CDR3 nucleotides read TGTGCCAGCAGCTGGACAGGCGAGAACACCGGGGAGCTGTTTTTT.

The chain joins TRBV5-4 to TRBJ2-7; TRBD1 matches 10 bases. Germline V gene lookup returns CDR1 SGHNT and CDR2 YYREEE (reference sequence). The CDR3 is made up of 15 amino acids. J lost 2 bases, V lost 5 bases, and 7 bases had no gene match. The CDR3 loop is CASSPAGQGTYEQYF. In DNA form, the CDR3 reads TGTGCCAGCAGTCCCGCGGGACAGGGGACCTACGAGCAGTACTTC. Full variable domain (missing parts from reference TRBV5-4 and TRBJ2-7): ETGVTQSPTHLIKTRGQQVTLRCSSQSGHNTVSWYQQALGQGPQFIFQYYREEENGRGNFPPRFSGLQFPNYSSELNVNALELDDSALYLCASSPAGQGTYEQYFGPGTRLTVT.

The chain couples TRBV7-9 to TRBJ2-5; D is ambiguous. V lost 5 bases and J lost 4, with 11 bases in between. The CDR3 is made up of 13 amino acids. Germline-derived CDR1 and CDR2 are SEHNR and FQNEAQ (reference sequence). CDR3 residues: CASSRDQRETQYF. The CDR3 bases are TGTGCCAGCAGCCGAGACCAGAGAGAGACCCAGTACTTC.

The chain joins TRBV7-2 to TRBJ1-5; D gene uncertain. Germline V lookup: CDR1 SGHTA, CDR2 FQGNSA. The CDR3 has 13 residues. The CDR3: CAIGLGSNQPQHF. CDR3 DNA sequence: TGTGCAATCGGTCTGGGTTCAAATCAGCCCCAGCATTTT.

This clone was seen a few times. The genes are TRBV19 and TRBJ2-5; 9 bases are a match to TRBD1. Unmatched junction bases numbered 7, after V lost 3 bases and J lost 5 bases. The CDR3 spans 15 residues. Germline CDR1 reads LNHDA; CDR2 reads SQIVND (reference sequence). The CDR3 DNA reads as TGTGCCAGTAGTATCATAGGACAGGGGTCTGAGACCCAGTACTTC. Translated, it gives CASSIIGQGSETQYF.

The V call is TRBV25-1, the J call TRBJ2-5; 7 nucleotides match TRBD1. The CDR3 extends over 14 amino acids. The V gene's germline CDR1 is MGHDK and CDR2 SYGVNS. The J segment lost 5 bases and the V segment lost 6 bases, leaving 9 bases of the junction unmatched. CDR3 in amino acids: CASSDFGQEETQYF. The CDR3 DNA follows: TGTGCCAGCAGCGACTTCGGACAGGAGGAGACCCAGTACTTC.

This clone showed up just a few times. The chain uses TRBV6-1 and TRBJ2-1; no clear D. Germline V gene data show CDR1 as MNHNS and CDR2 as SASEGT. Trimming took off 5 bases at V and 8 bases at J, with 16 bases between the two ends. The CDR3 runs 14 residues. CDR3 amino acids: CASSLAVLVDEQFF. In DNA form, the CDR3 reads TGTGCCAGCAGTTTGGCAGTTTTAGTGGATGAGCAGTTCTTC.

The V call is TRBV14, the J call TRBJ1-6; a possible D gene is TRBD1 (6 bases). V was cut by 1 base and J by 8 bases, with 12 bases left in between. Germline CDR1 SGHDN, CDR2 FVKESK. This CDR3 contains 15 residues. The CDR3 reads CASSQGGRGYSPLHF. DNA for the CDR3: TGTGCCAGCAGCCAAGGGGGGCGCGGGTATTCACCCCTCCACTTT.

This chain links TRBV29-1 with TRBJ2-7, with 8 bases aligning to TRBD1. The J segment lost 4 bases and the V segment lost 4 bases, leaving 6 bases of the junction unmatched. The CDR3 spans 13 residues. Germline loops: CDR1 SQVTM, CDR2 ANQGSEA. The CDR3 DNA sequence: TGCAGCGTTGCAGGGGGCGCAAAATACGAGCAGTACTTC. Encoded protein: CSVAGGAKYEQYF.

In its sample, this clone was seen a few times. The genes are TRBV5-1 and TRBJ1-2; tentative D call: TRBD1 (5 bases). CDR1 SGHRS and CDR2 YFSETQ come from the germline V gene. The CDR3 is made up of 13 amino acids. Trimming left V 5 bases short and J 2 bases short, with 10 bases between. In DNA, the CDR3 is TGCGCCAGCAGATGGGGCCACAACTATGGCTACACCTTC. This translates into CASRWGHNYGYTF.

The rearrangement links TRBV14 to TRBJ2-5; D remains ambiguous. Trimming left V 3 bases short and J 2 bases short, with 4 bases between. Germline V CDR1 and CDR2: SGHDN, FVKESK. This CDR3 spans 12 amino acids. DNA for the CDR3: TGTGCCAGCAGCCAGAATCAAGAGACCCAGTACTTC. It translates to CASSQNQETQYF.

The chain recombines TRBV7-7 with TRBJ2-1; a weak D match, TRBD2 (5 bases). V was trimmed by 6 bases and J by 0 bases, leaving 15 bases between them. Germline CDR1 reads SSHAT; CDR2 reads FNYEAQ (reference sequence). This CDR3 comprises 16 residues. CDR3 protein: CASSSTTGSSYNEQFF. The CDR3 nucleotides read TGTGCCAGCAGTTCCACGACGGGGAGCTCCTACAATGAGCAGTTCTTC.

The chain joins TRBV11-3 to TRBJ2-2; a possible D gene is TRBD2 (6 bases). Germline V lookup: CDR1 SGHNT, CDR2 YENEEA. This CDR3 spans 17 amino acids. V dropped 4 bases and J dropped 2 bases, with 17 bases sitting between them. CDR3 protein: CASSSAYGTFNTGELFF. CDR3 sequence (DNA): TGTGCCAGCAGCTCAGCCTACGGGACTTTTAACACCGGGGAGCTGTTTTTT. Together with reference TRBV11-3 and TRBJ2-2, the CDR3 gives the full variable domain: EAGVVQSPRYKIIEKKQPVAFWCNPISGHNTLYWYLQNLGQGPELLIRYENEEAVDDSQLPKDRFSAERLKGVDSTLKIQPAELGDSAVYLCASSSAYGTFNTGELFFGEGSRLTVL.

This clone was counted between two and nine times. This chain links TRBV6-1 with TRBJ1-5; maybe TRBD1 (5 bases). The CDR3 sequence is 15 residues long. V shed 2 bases and J shed 1 base, with 9 bases lying between them. Germline V gene sequence: CDR1 MNHNS, CDR2 SASEGT. CDR3 sequence: CASSEKGRSNQPQHF. DNA for the CDR3: TGTGCCAGCAGTGAAAAGGGACGAAGCAATCAGCCCCAGCATTTT.

The chain joins TRBV6-1 to TRBJ1-3, with no clear D. V was shortened by 1 base and J by 0 bases, with 13 bases between the two germline ends. The V gene's germline CDR1 is MNHNS and CDR2 SASEGT. This CDR3 has 17 amino acids. The CDR3 loop reads CASSEDLGRISGNTIYF. In DNA form, the CDR3 reads TGTGCCAGCAGTGAAGATTTGGGGAGAATCTCTGGAAACACCATATATTTT.

This clone came up a few times. The chain joins TRBV2 to TRBJ2-7; TRBD2 matches at 7 bases. The V segment lost 9 bases and the J segment 3 bases; nucleotides outside the gene matches: 14. The germline CDR1 and CDR2 sequences are SNHLY and FYNNEI. The CDR3 spans 15 residues. The CDR3 loop is CASTLGRETGYEQYF. The CDR3 coding sequence is TGTGCCAGTACTTTAGGGCGGGAGACGGGCTACGAGCAGTACTTC.

The chain couples TRBV28 to TRBJ2-1, with 8 bases aligning to TRBD2. Germline V gene sequence: CDR1 MDHEN, CDR2 SYDVKM. The V segment lost 7 bases and the J segment 8 bases; nucleotides outside the gene matches: 10. The CDR3 spans 14 residues. CDR3 amino acids: CASTPPGRVDEQFF. CDR3 in DNA: TGTGCCAGCACCCCCCCCGGGAGGGTCGATGAGCAGTTCTTC. Looking up the rest from reference TRBV28 and TRBJ2-1 gives the full variable domain: DVKVTQSSRYLVKRTGEKVFLECVQDMDHENMFWYRQDPGLGLRLIYFSYDVKMKEKGDIPEGYSVSREKKERFSLILESASTNQTSMYLCASTPPGRVDEQFFGPGTRLTVL.

V and J are TRBV18 and TRBJ2-1; D remains ambiguous. The germline CDR1 and CDR2 sequences are KGHSH and LQKENI. The V and J ends lost 6 bases and 3 bases respectively, with 3 bases between them. The CDR3 consists of 11 residues. The CDR3 spells CASSSYNEQFF. CDR3 DNA: TGTGCCAGCTCTAGCTACAATGAGCAGTTCTTC.

The chain couples TRBV5-1 to TRBJ2-5, with TRBD2 matching 13 bases. The V gene's germline CDR1 is SGHRS and CDR2 YFSETQ. The J segment lost 2 bases and the V segment lost 5 bases, leaving 3 bases of the junction unmatched. The CDR3 covers 15 residues. The CDR3 coding sequence is TGCGCCAGCAGGTCGGGACTAGCGGGACAAGAGACCCAGTACTTC. Translating gives CASRSGLAGQETQYF. Combining the CDR3 with reference TRBV5-1 and TRBJ2-5 gives the whole variable domain KAGVTQTPRYLIKTRGQQVTLSCSPISGHRSVSWYQQTPGQGLQFLFEYFSETQRNKGNFPGRFSGRQFSNSRSEMNVSTLELGDSALYLCASRSGLAGQETQYFGPGTRLLVL.

In this sample, this clone turned up a few times. V usage is TRBV6-1 and J usage is TRBJ1-2; TRBD1 might be the D (6 bases). CDR3 length: 15 amino acids. V was shortened by 5 bases and J by 5 bases, with 18 bases between the two germline ends. Germline lookup yields CDR1 MNHNS and CDR2 SASEGT. The CDR3 DNA follows: TGTGCCAGCAGTTCTCTAGAGACAGGATCTTATGGCTACACCTTC. This encodes CASSSLETGSYGYTF.

This clone has only a few counts. V is TRBV18 and J is TRBJ2-3; possibly TRBD2 for D (5 bases). The germline V gene has CDR1 KGHSH and CDR2 LQKENI. V was shortened by 1 base and J by 3 bases, with 8 bases between the two germline ends. The length of the CDR3 is 14 residues. The CDR3 nucleotides are TGTGCCAGCTCACCACAATGGGAGACAGATACGCAGTATTTT. Protein product: CASSPQWETDTQYF.

Only a few counts were recorded for this clone. J is TRBJ1-3 and V is TRBV18; D call uncertain. V gave up 3 bases and J gave up 0 bases, with 6 bases separating them. There are 14 residues in the CDR3. Germline V CDR1 and CDR2: KGHSH, LQKENI. CDR3 nucleotides: TGTGCCAGCTCACCCGGGAGCTCTGGAAACACCATATATTTT. Its protein is CASSPGSSGNTIYF.

The chain couples TRBV5-1 to TRBJ2-7, with a tentative D call TRBD1 (6 bases). Germline V gives CDR1 SGHRS, CDR2 YFSETQ. With 4 bases removed from V and 2 bases from J, the gap between germline ends came to 10 bases. CDR3 size: 13 residues. The chain's CDR3 is CASSATGPYEQYF. CDR3 bases: TGCGCCAGCAGCGCGACAGGACCCTACGAGCAGTACTTC.